These 28 T cell receptor beta chains originate from one sample sequenced in a study of blood T cells in healthy people across ages. Together with a sample-barcoded 5' primer, a J-beta primer mix was included in a second PCR lasting about 7 to 12 cycles. TCRdb re-analysed the 5' RACE reads in MiXCR, keeping a single row per CDR3 protein. The repertoire consists of over a million distinct CDR3 sequences, with approximately 26% occurring once and the leading ten covering 0.65% to 0.75%. A further study also used this sample, focusing on T cells of mothers and their children.

What was sequenced was blood. Receptors were obtained from a girl under 10 years old in good health.

J is TRBJ2-5 and V is TRBV2; 13 bases agree with TRBD2. Near its end, the DNA agrees better with TRBJ2-7, so the J call may be wrong. The CDR3 is 16 amino acids. Per the germline V gene, CDR1 is SNHLY and CDR2 is FYNNEI. CDR3 nucleotides: TGTGCCAGCAGCGCAATCGGGACTAGCGGGATGCACGAGCAGTACTTC. Translated: CASSAIGTSGMHEQYF.

This chain links TRBV3-1 with TRBJ1-6, with 10 bases fitting TRBD1. Unmatched junction bases numbered 6, after V lost 1 base and J lost 0 bases. Germline V gene data show CDR1 as LGHDT and CDR2 as YNNKEL (reference sequence). CDR3 size: 19 residues. The CDR3 nucleotides read TGTGCCAGCAGCCAAGGAATTGGGACAGGGGTCTCCTATAATTCACCCCTCCACTTT. This translates into CASSQGIGTGVSYNSPLHF.

J is TRBJ2-7 and V is TRBV7-3; unclear D gene. Germline loops: CDR1 SGHTA, CDR2 FQGTGA. This CDR3 spans 13 amino acids. Trimming left V 3 bases short and J 3 bases short, with 9 bases between. The CDR3 is CASSLDHSYEQYF. The CDR3 region has the DNA TGTGCCAGCAGCTTGGACCACAGCTACGAGCAGTACTTC.

V and J are TRBV11-2 and TRBJ2-1, with D unclear. The J call may be mistaken, given a closer DNA end match to TRBJ2-5. The CDR3 length is 14 residues. The germline V gene has CDR1 SGHAT and CDR2 FQNNGV. Here the CDR3 DNA reads TGTGCCAGCAGCTTTGGTCGGATCCAAGAGACCCAGTACTTC. This encodes CASSFGRIQETQYF.

A few counts support this clonotype. The V gene is TRBV28, the J gene TRBJ2-4; no firm D call. Germline CDR1 reads MDHEN; CDR2 reads SYDVKM. V was cut by 3 bases and J by 9 bases, with 18 bases left in between. The CDR3 totals 15 residues. CDR3 nucleotide sequence: TGTGCCAGCAGTTTCTCTAATCCCGGGCCAGCCATTCAGTACTTC. It encodes CASSFSNPGPAIQYF.

Only a few counts were recorded for this clonotype. This sequence joins TRBV12-3 or TRBV12-4 and TRBJ2-1, with D maybe TRBD1 (6 bases). The J call may be mistaken, given a closer DNA end match to TRBJ2-5. The CDR3 runs 14 residues. CDR3 coding DNA: TGTGCCAGCAGTCGGGACACCTTCCAAGAGACCCAGTACTTC. It codes for CASSRDTFQETQYF.

The CDR3 nucleotides read TGCAGCGTTGTTAAAGTAGGCACAGGGTTCAACGAGCAGTACTTC. This encodes CSVVKVGTGFNEQYF. The genes are TRBV29-1 and TRBJ2-7; maybe TRBD1 (6 bases). CDR1 SQVTM and CDR2 ANQGSEA come from the germline V gene. With 4 bases removed from V and 5 bases from J, the gap between germline ends came to 21 bases. The CDR3 runs 15 residues.

This chain joins TRBV14 and TRBJ1-3, with D maybe TRBD1 (5 bases). V shed 1 base and J shed 2 bases, with 12 bases lying between them. The CDR3 runs 16 residues. Germline V gene sequence: CDR1 SGHDN, CDR2 FVKESK. The CDR3 DNA follows: TGTGCCAGCAGCCAAGTTGGGGGGATCACTGGAAACACCATATATTTT. Translation gives CASSQVGGITGNTIYF.

The gene calls are TRBV4-2 and TRBJ1-4; possibly TRBD1 for D (5 bases). V lost 2 bases and J 6 bases, leaving 13 bases between the germline ends. The germline gives CDR1 LGHNA, CDR2 YNFKEQ. The CDR3 totals 15 residues. The CDR3 sequence is CASSQPGDVDEKLFF. In DNA form, the CDR3 reads TGTGCCAGCAGCCAACCTGGGGACGTGGATGAAAAACTGTTTTTT.

J is TRBJ2-6 and V is TRBV4-3; D possibly corresponds to TRBD1 (5 bases). Trimming left V 0 bases short and J 0 bases short, with 24 bases between. This CDR3 contains 22 residues. From germline, CDR1 is LGHNA and CDR2 YSLEER. DNA for the CDR3: TGCGCCAGCAGCCAAGATCATCAAAAGGCGGCACAGGTTGACTCTGGGGCCAACGTCCTGACTTTC. Its translation is CASSQDHQKAAQVDSGANVLTF.

This clonotype has just a few counts. The chain is built from TRBV20-1 and TRBJ2-5, with TRBD1 matching 12 bases. CDR1 is DFQATT, CDR2 SNEGSKA, per germline (reference sequence). The CDR3 consists of 13 residues. Unmatched junction bases numbered 4, after V lost 6 bases and J lost 5 bases. The DNA of the CDR3 is TGCAGTGCGCGGGACAGGGGGCTGGAGACCCAGTACTTC. Amino acids: CSARDRGLETQYF.

About this clonotype itself: At one end, the junction sequence differs from germline, possibly due to a read error. The rearrangement joins TRBV19 to TRBJ2-1; 11 bases line up with TRBD2. Germline-derived CDR1 and CDR2 are LNHDA and SQIVND (reference sequence). The CDR3 totals 15 residues. The CDR3 nucleotides are TGTGCCAGTAGTCATAGCGGGGGGGCATACAATGAGCAGTCCTTC. Protein sequence: CASSHSGGAYNEQSF.

The sample holds a few counts of this clonotype. V is TRBV29-1 and J is TRBJ2-1, with 8 bases identical to TRBD2. Per germline, CDR1 SQVTM and CDR2 ANQGSEA. The CDR3 is 13 amino acids. V lost 5 bases, J lost 8 bases, and 8 bases stayed unmatched. The chain's CDR3 is CSVSPAGAHEQFF. CDR3 nucleotides: TGCAGCGTTAGCCCAGCGGGAGCCCATGAGCAGTTCTTC.

J is TRBJ1-5 and V is TRBV4-1; TRBD1 might be the D (5 bases). Germline CDR1 and CDR2: MGHRA and YSYEKL. This CDR3 region has 16 residues. Deletions cut 1 base from V and 2 bases from J, with 12 bases between. In DNA, the CDR3 is TGCGCCAGCAGCCAAGGCAGGGCCTATGGCAATCAGCCCCAGCATTTT. Translation: CASSQGRAYGNQPQHF.

The rearrangement links TRBV15 to TRBJ2-1, with 9 bases fitting TRBD2. In germline, CDR1 is LNHNV, CDR2 YYDKDF (reference sequence). Trimming removed 7 bases from V and 0 bases from J; junction bases left unmatched: 7. The CDR3 contains 16 residues. The CDR3 DNA sequence: TGTGCCACCATGCTGTATAGCGGGGGCTCCTACAATGAGCAGTTCTTC. It yields the protein CATMLYSGGSYNEQFF. Full variable domain (rest looked up from reference TRBV15 and TRBJ2-1): DAMVIQNPRYQVTQFGKPVTLSCSQTLNHNVMYWYQQKSSQAPKLLFHYYDKDFNNEADTPDNFQSRRPNTSFCFLDIRSPGLGDTAMYLCATMLYSGGSYNEQFFGPGTRLTVL.

The chain joins TRBV7-2 to TRBJ2-7, with 7 positions matching TRBD2. Trimming at V came to 4 bases and at J to 4 bases, leaving 4 bases not matched to a gene. In germline, CDR1 is SGHTA, CDR2 FQGNSA. The CDR3 has 13 amino acids. The CDR3 nucleotides are TGTGCCAGCAGCTGGCGGGAGCGGTACGAGCAGTACTTC. Its protein product is CASSWRERYEQYF.

V usage is TRBV14 and J usage is TRBJ2-7; 7 bases match TRBD1. V lost 3 bases and J lost 1; bases outside the gene matches: 15. The CDR3 is made up of 18 amino acids. CDR1 SGHDN and CDR2 FVKESK come from the germline V gene. The CDR3 is CASSHLYYRGSSSYEQYF. The CDR3 DNA sequence: TGTGCCAGCAGCCACCTATACTACAGGGGAAGTTCGTCCTACGAGCAGTACTTC.

The chain joins TRBV4-1 to TRBJ2-5; the D gene is possibly TRBD2 (5 bases). The J call is doubtful: the DNA matches TRBJ2-1 better. Germline V gene lookup returns CDR1 MGHRA and CDR2 YSYEKL. The CDR3 totals 15 residues. Here the CDR3 DNA reads TGCGCCAGCAGCCAAGGACCGGAGGCCCTTAATGAGCAGTTCTTC. The encoded protein is CASSQGPEALNEQFF.

J is TRBJ1-4 and V is TRBV5-1, with D possibly matching TRBD1 (6 bases). V lost 6 bases and J 4 bases, leaving 13 bases between the germline ends. Germline CDR1 is SGHRS and CDR2 is YFSETQ. There are 14 residues in the CDR3. The CDR3 loop is CASKEDRSNEKLFF. The CDR3 DNA reads TGCGCCAGCAAGGAGGACAGAAGTAATGAAAAACTGTTTTTT. Supplemented by reference TRBV5-1 and TRBJ1-4, the full variable domain reads KAGVTQTPRYLIKTRGQQVTLSCSPISGHRSVSWYQQTPGQGLQFLFEYFSETQRNKGNFPGRFSGRQFSNSRSEMNVSTLELGDSALYLCASKEDRSNEKLFFGSGTQLSVL.

This chain links TRBV12-3 or TRBV12-4 with TRBJ2-7; D is possibly TRBD1 (6 bases). The V end was cut by 10 bases, the J end by 3 bases, with 10 bases between. The CDR3 is 11 residues long. This chain's CDR3 is CAIAQGYEQYF. As DNA, the CDR3 is TGTGCCATTGCACAGGGCTACGAGCAGTACTTC.

The V gene is TRBV20-1, the J gene TRBJ2-5, with 10 bases aligning to TRBD2. The J call is doubtful: the DNA matches TRBJ2-7 better. Germline lookup yields CDR1 DFQATT and CDR2 SNEGSKA (reference sequence). This CDR3 is 15 amino acids long. CDR3 DNA: TGCAGTGCTGGGGGGACTAGCGCCGTCTCCTACGAGCAGTACTTC. Translated, it gives CSAGGTSAVSYEQYF.

This clonotype was seen a few times. The V gene is TRBV5-5, the J gene TRBJ2-5; a weak D match, TRBD1 (6 bases). The germline gives CDR1 SGHKS, CDR2 YYEKEE (reference sequence). This CDR3 has 15 amino acids. Trimming cost V 1 base and J 2 bases, with 12 bases left between them. The CDR3 DNA sequence: TGTGCCAGCAGCTTGCCCCCCAGGGGACAAGAGACCCAGTACTTC. The encoded protein is CASSLPPRGQETQYF.

This clonotype was seen a handful of times. V and J are TRBV11-1 and TRBJ2-5, with 9 bases lining up with TRBD1. Germline assignment: CDR1 SGHAT and CDR2 FQDESV (reference sequence). The V segment lost 8 bases and the J segment 6 bases; nucleotides outside the gene matches: 7. The CDR3 has 13 amino acids. The CDR3 protein is CASLLDRGKTQYF. The CDR3 DNA reads TGTGCCAGCCTTCTGGACAGGGGAAAGACCCAGTACTTC.

This chain joins TRBV7-3 and TRBJ2-6, with no clear D. Looked up from germline, CDR1 is SGHTA and CDR2 is FQGTGA. This CDR3 is 13 amino acids long. The CDR3 bases are TGTGCGACCTCAGAGTCTGGGGCCAACGTCCTGACTTTC. Its translation: CATSESGANVLTF.

The gene calls are TRBV7-9 and TRBJ1-1; D uncertain. CDR3 size: 15 residues. Trimming stripped 3 bases from V and 3 bases from J, with 14 bases between. CDR1 is SEHNR, CDR2 FQNEAQ, per germline (reference sequence). CDR3: CASSFRENGDTEAFF. Written as DNA, the CDR3 is TGTGCCAGCAGCTTCCGGGAGAACGGGGACACTGAAGCTTTCTTT.

In regard to this clonotype: The conserved phenylalanine or tryptophan is not found at the CDR3 terminus, so this likely reflects a read error. This chain connects TRBV29-1 to TRBJ1-1; 8 bases align to TRBD1. The ends lost 7 bases at V and 0 bases at J; junction bases unmatched: 10. In germline, CDR1 is SQVTM, CDR2 ANQGSEA. The CDR3 is 15 amino acids. The CDR3 region is CSGTGKRSVNTEAFL. The CDR3 DNA is TGCAGCGGGACAGGGAAGCGATCTGTGAACACTGAAGCTTTCCTT.

The CDR3 here is CASSQVWDSPLHF. Written as DNA, the CDR3 is TGCGCCAGCAGCCAAGTCTGGGATTCACCCCTCCACTTT. The chain uses TRBV4-3 and TRBJ1-6; no clear D gene. Germline V gene data show CDR1 as LGHNA and CDR2 as YSLEER. This CDR3 has 13 amino acids. The germline V and J ends were trimmed by 1 base and 8 bases, with 6 bases remaining between them.

This chain uses TRBV12-3 or TRBV12-4 with TRBJ2-1; D is possibly TRBD2 (5 bases). Trimming pared 5 bases from V and 7 bases from J, leaving 18 bases between. The CDR3 totals 15 residues. CDR3 DNA sequence: TGTGCCAGCAGTCCAACCACAAGCGGTACAAATGAGCAGTTCTTC. It yields the protein CASSPTTSGTNEQFF.